Given below is one TCR beta chain in context. The sample is drawn from a study of blood T cells in healthy people across ages. The CDR3 runs 13 residues. V lost 1 base and J lost 4, with 7 bases in between. The germline V gene encodes CDR1 MNHEY and CDR2 SVGAGI. Through a sample-barcoded 5' primer and a J-beta primer mix, a second PCR was run for roughly 6 to 11 cycles. From the 5' RACE reads, TCRdb called clonotypes with MiXCR, one entry per CDR3 protein. Of around 1,600,000 distinct CDR3 sequences detected, 40% to 45% appear once; the ten largest clones hold 4%. Sequenced sample: blood. The TCR was taken from a young woman in good health. The chain carries TRBV6-5 and TRBJ1-2; no clear D. In DNA form, the CDR3 reads TGTGCCAGCAGTTACTTCGGCAGCTATGGCTACACCTTC. It encodes CASSYFGSYGYTF.